This entry lists 13 T cell receptor beta chains sequenced from one sample in a study of preoperative IRX-2 immunotherapy in early breast cancer. Clones were sequenced by immunoSEQ multiplex PCR, and TCRdb holds only the in-frame ones, with some missing. The profile shows 95,000 to 100,000 clones, about nine tenths of them singletons. The treatment is: preoperative locoregional IRX-2 cytokine immunotherapy. The specimen was tumor tissue, collected after IRX-2 immunotherapy. The receptor set was obtained from a human donor with breast cancer.

There are a few counts of this clone. This sequence joins TRBV11-3 and TRBJ2-1; no definite D call. Germline V lookup: CDR1 SGHNT, CDR2 YENEEA. The CDR3 runs to 14 residues. V was cut by 5 bases and J by 6 bases, with 14 bases left in between. CDR3 in DNA: TGTGCCAGCAGCAAGTCAGACGGCCCCAATGAGCAGTTCTTC. Translated, it gives CASSKSDGPNEQFF.

This clone has just a few counts. V and J are TRBV14 and TRBJ1-1; the D gene is possibly TRBD1 (6 bases). Looked up from germline, CDR1 is SGHDN and CDR2 is FVKESK. The CDR3 has 14 amino acids. The V end was cut by 2 bases, the J end by 1 base, with 8 bases between. The CDR3: CASSQSGENTEAFF. The CDR3 DNA reads TGTGCCAGCAGCCAATCAGGGGAGAACACTGAAGCTTTCTTT.

This clone was seen just once. The chain couples TRBV15 to TRBJ1-1; TRBD1 is a possible D gene (5 bases). Germline V gene data show CDR1 as LNHNV and CDR2 as YYDKDF (reference sequence). V gave up 0 bases and J gave up 1 base, with 12 bases separating them. This CDR3 contains 16 residues. DNA of the CDR3: TGTGCCACCAGCAGAGATGAGTTTGGGGGGAACACTGAAGCTTTCTTT. Translated, it gives CATSRDEFGGNTEAFF.

V usage is TRBV19 and J usage is TRBJ1-1, with D possibly TRBD1 on 5 matching bases. V lost 5 bases to trimming and J lost 2 bases, with 12 bases between them. The germline V gene encodes CDR1 LNHDA and CDR2 SQIVND (reference sequence). This CDR3 spans 14 amino acids. This chain's CDR3 is CASSAQQVNTEAFF. DNA for the CDR3: TGTGCCAGTAGTGCCCAACAGGTTAACACTGAAGCTTTCTTT.

The rearrangement uses TRBV6-8 and TRBJ1-2; possibly TRBD1 for D (6 bases). The CDR3 extends over 14 amino acids. Germline V gene sequence: CDR1 MNHGY, CDR2 SAAAGT. V was trimmed by 4 bases and J by 2 bases, leaving 11 bases between them. DNA for the CDR3: TGTGCCAGCAGTTCACGCGGACAGAACTATGGCTACACCTTC. Translation gives CASSSRGQNYGYTF.

V is TRBV7-1 and J is TRBJ1-3, with D perhaps TRBD1 (6 bases). TRBV7-1 is classed as an ORF, of uncertain function. The V gene lost 4 bases and the J gene lost 0 bases, with 13 bases spanning the gap. CDR3 size: 16 residues. The DNA for the CDR3 is TGTGCCAGCAGCTTGTGGACAGCGCGCTCTGGAAACACCATATATTTT. It yields the protein CASSLWTARSGNTIYF.

The chain carries TRBV7-1 and TRBJ1-1; D is unresolved. TRBV7-1 is given ORF status, its function remaining uncertain. Trimming took 5 bases from V and 2 from J, leaving 9 bases between them. The CDR3 totals 13 residues. CDR3 nucleotide sequence: TGTGCCAGCAGCCCCTCTCATAACACTGAAGCTTTCTTT. Translating gives CASSPSHNTEAFF.

V is TRBV28 and J is TRBJ2-1, with a weak D call TRBD1 (5 bases). The CDR3 contains 13 residues. The germline V and J ends were trimmed by 3 bases and 8 bases, with 11 bases remaining between them. In germline, CDR1 is MDHEN, CDR2 SYDVKM. The CDR3 coding sequence is TGTGCCAGCAGTTTGGTCTCGACAGATGAGCAGTTCTTC. It codes for CASSLVSTDEQFF. The entire variable domain, with the rest obtained from reference TRBV28 and TRBJ2-1, is as follows: DVKVTQSSRYLVKRTGEKVFLECVQDMDHENMFWYRQDPGLGLRLIYFSYDVKMKEKGDIPEGYSVSREKKERFSLILESASTNQTSMYLCASSLVSTDEQFFGPGTRLTVL.

The rearrangement links TRBV30 to TRBJ2-1; 8 bases align to TRBD1. This CDR3 spans 13 amino acids. Germline CDR1 and CDR2: GTSNPN and SVGIG (reference sequence). V was clipped by 7 bases and J by 4 bases; unmatched bases: 6. The CDR3 nucleotides are TGTGCCTTAAAAGGGGACAGGTACAATGAGCAGTTCTTC. As protein: CALKGDRYNEQFF.

This chain uses TRBV30 with TRBJ2-7, with a weak D call TRBD2 (5 bases). Per germline, CDR1 GTSNPN and CDR2 SVGIG (reference sequence). V lost 2 bases to trimming and J lost 3 bases, with 11 bases between them. The CDR3 length is 13 residues. The CDR3 sequence: CAWSLGVHYEQYF. The CDR3, as DNA: TGTGCCTGGAGTCTGGGAGTACACTACGAGCAGTACTTC. The full variable domain, its missing parts supplied by reference TRBV30 and TRBJ2-7, is SQTIHQWPATLVQPVGSPLSLECTVEGTSNPNLYWYRQAAGRGLQLLFYSVGIGQISSEVPQNLSASRPQDRQFILSSKKLLLSDSGFYLCAWSLGVHYEQYFGPGTRLTVT.

The chain is built from TRBV15 and TRBJ2-2; D might be TRBD1 (5 bases). The germline V gene encodes CDR1 LNHNV and CDR2 YYDKDF (reference sequence). The length of the CDR3 is 15 residues. Trimming took off 0 bases at V and 1 base at J, with 6 bases between the two ends. The CDR3 DNA follows: TGTGCCACCAGCAGAGAAGGGGTGAACACCGGGGAGCTGTTTTTT. Its translation is CATSREGVNTGELFF.

For this clone: One junction end disagrees with the germline gene, perhaps due to a read error. The DNA of the CDR3 is TGTGCTAGCAGCTGGACAGGGACGGAGACCCAGTACTTC. Protein product: CASSWTGTETQYF. The V gene is TRBV7-1, the J gene TRBJ2-5; 8 bases match TRBD1. TRBV7-1 is placed among ORFs of uncertain function. The CDR3 covers 13 residues.

The chain is built from TRBV28 and TRBJ2-3; 9 bases line up with TRBD2. This CDR3 comprises 16 residues. The germline V gene has CDR1 MDHEN and CDR2 SYDVKM. V lost 2 bases and J lost 2; bases outside the gene matches: 5. Here the CDR3 DNA reads TGTGCCAGCAGTTTAGGGATAGCGGGAGACACAGATACGCAGTATTTT. Amino acids: CASSLGIAGDTDTQYF. The variable domain in full, with the rest retrieved from reference TRBV28 and TRBJ2-3, is DVKVTQSSRYLVKRTGEKVFLECVQDMDHENMFWYRQDPGLGLRLIYFSYDVKMKEKGDIPEGYSVSREKKERFSLILESASTNQTSMYLCASSLGIAGDTDTQYFGPGTRLTVL.